This TCR beta chain was documented in a study of cytomegalovirus exposure and HLA in healthy donors. This clone was found a few times. The CDR3 totals 14 residues. V lost 0 bases to trimming and J lost 4 bases, with 9 bases between them. The germline V gene encodes CDR1 ENHRY and CDR2 SYGVKD. The PCR ran on 60 Vbeta and 13 Jbeta primers. TCRdb's copy holds only in-frame clones and misses some; the assay was immunoSEQ multiplex PCR. The sample carries approximately 210,000 clones, about 75% recorded once. The rearrangement uses TRBV10-3 and TRBJ1-1, with D perhaps matching TRBD1 (6 bases). Sequencing used PBMCs. This TCR derives from a male donor in good health and CMV-seronegative. The CDR3 spells CAISESTGLTEAFF. The CDR3 DNA follows: TGTGCCATCAGTGAGTCGACAGGACTCACTGAAGCTTTCTTT.